The next 8 T cell receptor beta chains were all read from a single sample in a study of blood T cell repertoires in COVID-19. TCRdb's copy holds only in-frame clones and misses some; the assay was immunoSEQ multiplex PCR. Of 120,000 to 150,000 clones in the sample, 79% were seen once. The sample comprised peripheral blood. The receptors stem from a man aged 55 to 70 with acute or convalescent COVID-19.

The chain has TRBV30 and TRBJ1-4; 7 bases map to TRBD1. Per the germline V gene, CDR1 is GTSNPN and CDR2 is SVGIG (reference sequence). The CDR3 is made up of 12 amino acids. J gave up 11 bases and V 5 bases, and 8 bases lay outside the gene matches. The CDR3 DNA follows: TGTGCCTGGGGGACAGACGTGGGGAAACTGTTTTTT. Protein: CAWGTDVGKLFF.

The chain links TRBV19 to TRBJ2-7; tentative D call: TRBD2 (6 bases). CDR1 LNHDA and CDR2 SQIVND come from the germline V gene (reference sequence). Between the trimmed V and J ends, which lost 6 bases and 0 bases, there was a span of 12 bases. The CDR3 runs to 14 residues. CDR3 in amino acids: CASSKGGTSYEQYF. The DNA for the CDR3 is TGTGCCAGTAGCAAGGGAGGAACCTCCTACGAGCAGTACTTC.

The J gene is TRBJ1-2, the V gene TRBV30; a weak D match, TRBD1 (5 bases). CDR1 and CDR2 from the germline V gene are GTSNPN and SVGIG (reference sequence). With 1 base removed from V and 4 bases from J, the gap between germline ends came to 16 bases. The CDR3 contains 15 residues. CDR3 in DNA: TGTGCCTGGAGTGAGGGCCCCGGGGGGGGCTATGGCTACACCTTC. Its translation is CAWSEGPGGGYGYTF.

The chain combines TRBV30 with TRBJ2-7; 9 nucleotides align to TRBD2. The J segment lost 2 bases and the V segment lost 6 bases, leaving 17 bases of the junction unmatched. CDR3 length: 17 residues. CDR1 and CDR2 from the germline V gene are GTSNPN and SVGIG (reference sequence). CDR3 region: CACQEPPRLAVTYEQYF. The DNA of the CDR3 is TGTGCCTGCCAGGAACCACCCCGACTAGCGGTAACCTACGAGCAGTACTTC.

V gene TRBV15 combines with J gene TRBJ1-5; D unresolved. The CDR3 totals 15 residues. The V gene lost 3 bases and the J gene lost 2 bases, with 11 bases spanning the gap. Germline assignment: CDR1 LNHNV and CDR2 YYDKDF (reference sequence). The CDR3 DNA sequence: TGTGCCACCAGCAGTGAGCCTGCTGGCAATCAGCCCCAGCATTTT. The encoded protein is CATSSEPAGNQPQHF.

In this sample, this clone turned up once. J is TRBJ2-7 and V is TRBV3-1 (or the pseudogene TRBV3-2), with 10 bases that match TRBD2. Germline V CDR1 and CDR2: LGHDT, YNNKEL (reference sequence). The CDR3 length is 14 residues. V trimming: 8 bases; J trimming: 3 bases; junction bases outside the gene matches: 7. CDR3 sequence reads: CASQPGLANYEQYF. CDR3 sequence (DNA): TGTGCCAGCCAACCGGGACTAGCGAACTACGAGCAGTACTTC.

The chain links TRBV6-4 to TRBJ1-1, with D possibly TRBD1 on 5 matching bases. V shed 4 bases and J shed 3 bases, with 9 bases lying between them. CDR1 and CDR2 from the germline V gene are MRHNA and SNTAGT. This CDR3 comprises 13 residues. The CDR3 DNA reads as TGTGCCAGCAGTGCAGGGTTCGACACTGAAGCTTTCTTT. Translating gives CASSAGFDTEAFF.

The V and J genes are TRBV5-4 and TRBJ1-2, with D possibly TRBD1 on 6 matching bases. The CDR3 length is 13 residues. The germline V gene has CDR1 SGHNT and CDR2 YYREEE (reference sequence). Trimming removed 4 bases from V and 8 bases from J, with 15 bases in between. The CDR3 sequence: CASSTEGGWGYTF. The CDR3 DNA sequence: TGTGCCAGCAGCACGGAGGGGGGGTGGGGCTACACCTTC. The entire variable domain, with the rest obtained from reference TRBV5-4 and TRBJ1-2, is as follows: ETGVTQSPTHLIKTRGQQVTLRCSSQSGHNTVSWYQQALGQGPQFIFQYYREEENGRGNFPPRFSGLQFPNYSSELNVNALELDDSALYLCASSTEGGWGYTFGSGTRLTVV.